The present T cell receptor (beta chain) was sequenced within a study of T-cell reconstitution after alpha-beta-depleted transplantation in children. Study-level findings and limits: Where alpha-beta T cells came from about two months after transplant was reportedly several hundred expanded graft clones. From surviving recipient T cells and thymic progenitors came the high day-60 TCRbeta diversity observed in some patients.

Comment on this clonotype: The target antigen is unknown.

V was pared by 5 bases and J by 0 bases, with 13 bases between. The germline CDR1 and CDR2 sequences are KGHDR and SFDVKD. CDR3 length: 15 amino acids. The TCRbeta library was prepared with unique molecular identifiers. TCRdb reanalysed the PCR reads using MiXCR and keeps one entry per CDR3 protein. The sample contains hundreds of thousands of distinct CDR3 sequences, under 20% of which appear only once. The sequence derives from a boy under three years old who had a stem cell transplant for Wiskott-Aldrich syndrome, so the T cells may come from the graft donor. The sample was PBMCs, mostly from graft donor cells, taken 360 days after TCRalphabeta/CD19-depleted stem cell transplant. The chain joins TRBV24-1 to TRBJ2-7; D is ambiguous. CDR3 protein: CATSVPRTVSYEQYF. The CDR3 DNA is TGTGCCACCAGTGTCCCCCGGACGGTCTCCTACGAGCAGTACTTC.